Sequencing of this T cell receptor (beta chain) was carried out in a study of blood T cell repertoires in COVID-19. For the study at large: The samples span acute and convalescent COVID-19 from the United States, Italy and Spain. T cells, B-cell-depleted T cells, or PBMCs supplied cDNA or gDNA.

Original analysis: Estimation of nucleated cell counts was performed using reference gene primer amplification. Assay: immunoSEQ multiplex PCR; the TCRdb copy retains only in-frame clones and omits some. That table gives V, J and clone size, and the DNA gave D and trimming. The sample contains 68,000 or so clones, about 88% of which appear only once. The sample taken for sequencing was peripheral blood. This sequence originates from a man in his 70s with active or convalescent COVID-19.

CDR3 DNA: TGCAGCGCCCGGGACTGGGTCTCAGGCACAGATACGCAGTATTTT. Translation gives CSARDWVSGTDTQYF. The chain recombines TRBV29-1 with TRBJ2-3; D is possibly TRBD2 (6 bases). CDR1 is SQVTM and CDR2 is ANQGSEA in the germline V gene. This CDR3 has 15 residues. The V end was cut by 7 bases, the J end by 1 base, with 18 bases between.